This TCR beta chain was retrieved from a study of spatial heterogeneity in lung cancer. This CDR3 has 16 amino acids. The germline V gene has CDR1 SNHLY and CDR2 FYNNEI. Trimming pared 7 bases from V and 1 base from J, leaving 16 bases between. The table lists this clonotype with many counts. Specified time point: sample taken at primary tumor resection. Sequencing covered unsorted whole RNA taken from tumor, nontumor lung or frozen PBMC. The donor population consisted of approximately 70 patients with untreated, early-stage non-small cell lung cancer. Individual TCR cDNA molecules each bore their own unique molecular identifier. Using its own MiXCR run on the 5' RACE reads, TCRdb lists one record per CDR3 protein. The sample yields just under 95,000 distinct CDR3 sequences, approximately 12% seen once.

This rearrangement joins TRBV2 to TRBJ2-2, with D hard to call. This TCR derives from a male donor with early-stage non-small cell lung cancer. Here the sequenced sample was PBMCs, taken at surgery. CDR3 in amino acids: CASMLQRILNTGELFF. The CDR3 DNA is TGTGCCAGCATGCTACAGCGAATACTGAACACCGGGGAGCTGTTTTTT.